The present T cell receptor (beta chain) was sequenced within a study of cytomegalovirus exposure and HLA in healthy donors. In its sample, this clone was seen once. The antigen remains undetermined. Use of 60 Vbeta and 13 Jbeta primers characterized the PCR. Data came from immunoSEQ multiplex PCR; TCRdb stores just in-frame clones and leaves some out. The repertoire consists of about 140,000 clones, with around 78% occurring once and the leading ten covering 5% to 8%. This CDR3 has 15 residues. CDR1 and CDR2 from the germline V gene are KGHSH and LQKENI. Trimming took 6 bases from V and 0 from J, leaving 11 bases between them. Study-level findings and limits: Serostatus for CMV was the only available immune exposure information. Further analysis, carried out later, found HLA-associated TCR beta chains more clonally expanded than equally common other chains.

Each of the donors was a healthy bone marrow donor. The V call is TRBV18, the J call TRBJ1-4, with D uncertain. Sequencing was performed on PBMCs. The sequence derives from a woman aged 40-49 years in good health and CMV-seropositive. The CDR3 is CASSRQATTNEKLFF. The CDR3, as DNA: TGTGCCAGCTCCCGGCAGGCCACAACTAATGAAAAACTGTTTTTT. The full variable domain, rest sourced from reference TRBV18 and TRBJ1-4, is NAGVMQNPRHLVRRRGQEARLRCSPMKGHSHVYWYRQLPEEGLKFMVYLQKENIIDESGMPKERFSAEFPKEGPSILRIQQVVRGDSAAYFCASSRQATTNEKLFFGSGTQLSVL.